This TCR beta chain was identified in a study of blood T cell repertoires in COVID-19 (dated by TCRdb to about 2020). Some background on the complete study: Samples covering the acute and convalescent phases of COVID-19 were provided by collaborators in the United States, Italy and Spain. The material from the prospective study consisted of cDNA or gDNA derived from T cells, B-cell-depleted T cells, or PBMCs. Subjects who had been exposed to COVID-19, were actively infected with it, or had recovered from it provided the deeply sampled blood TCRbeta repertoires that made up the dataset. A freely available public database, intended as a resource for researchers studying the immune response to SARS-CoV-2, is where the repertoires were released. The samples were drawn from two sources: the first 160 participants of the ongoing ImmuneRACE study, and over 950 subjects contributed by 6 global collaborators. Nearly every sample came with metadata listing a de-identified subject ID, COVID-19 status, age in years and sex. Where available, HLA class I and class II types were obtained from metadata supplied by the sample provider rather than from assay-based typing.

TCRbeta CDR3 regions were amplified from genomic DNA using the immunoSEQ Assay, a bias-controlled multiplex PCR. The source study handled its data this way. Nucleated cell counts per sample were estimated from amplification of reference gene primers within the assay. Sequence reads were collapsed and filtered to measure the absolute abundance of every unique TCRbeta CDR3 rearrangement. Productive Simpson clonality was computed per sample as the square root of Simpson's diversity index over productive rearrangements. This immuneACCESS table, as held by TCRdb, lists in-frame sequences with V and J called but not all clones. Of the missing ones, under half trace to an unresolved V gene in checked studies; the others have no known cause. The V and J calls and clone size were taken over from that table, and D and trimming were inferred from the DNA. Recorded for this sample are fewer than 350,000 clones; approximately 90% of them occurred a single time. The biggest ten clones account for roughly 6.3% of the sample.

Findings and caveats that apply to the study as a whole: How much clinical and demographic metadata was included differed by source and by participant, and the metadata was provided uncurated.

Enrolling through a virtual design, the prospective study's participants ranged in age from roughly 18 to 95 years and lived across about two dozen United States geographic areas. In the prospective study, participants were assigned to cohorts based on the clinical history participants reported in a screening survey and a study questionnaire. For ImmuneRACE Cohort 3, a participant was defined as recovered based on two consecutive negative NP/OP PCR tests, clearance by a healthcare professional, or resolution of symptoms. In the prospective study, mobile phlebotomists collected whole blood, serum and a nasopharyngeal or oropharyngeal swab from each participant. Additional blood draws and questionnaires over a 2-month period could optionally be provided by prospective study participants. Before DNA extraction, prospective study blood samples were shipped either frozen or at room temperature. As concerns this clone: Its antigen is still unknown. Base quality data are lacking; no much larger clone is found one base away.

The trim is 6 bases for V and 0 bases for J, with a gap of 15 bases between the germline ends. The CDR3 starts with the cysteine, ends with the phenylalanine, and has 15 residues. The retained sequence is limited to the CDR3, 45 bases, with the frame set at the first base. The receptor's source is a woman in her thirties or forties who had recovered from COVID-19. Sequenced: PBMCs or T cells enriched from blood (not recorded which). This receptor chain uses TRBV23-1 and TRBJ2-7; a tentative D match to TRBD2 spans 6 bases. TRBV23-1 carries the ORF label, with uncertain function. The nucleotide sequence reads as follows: TGCGCCAGCAGCCACCGGGAGACGAGCTCCTACGAGCAGTACTTC. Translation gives CASSHRETSSYEQYF.